Below are 19 T cell receptor beta chains sequenced from a single sample in a study of patients and donors after allogeneic stem cell transplantation. MiXCR, applied by TCRdb to the RT-PCR reads, yields one record per CDR3 protein. Of some 230,000 distinct CDR3 sequences listed, approximately 14% were seen once; the top ten hold roughly 12%. Sequenced input: blood, either unsorted or a sorted T cell fraction (not recorded which). The origin of the receptors is a human donor who was either an allogeneic HSCT recipient or a stem cell or donor lymphocyte infusion donor (not recorded which). It is not recorded whose cells these are; they may come from a transplant donor.

The V and J genes are TRBV5-1 and TRBJ1-4, with a tentative D call TRBD1 (6 bases). CDR1 SGHRS and CDR2 YFSETQ come from the germline V gene. This CDR3 has 14 amino acids. V was cut by 5 bases and J by 10 bases, with 18 bases left in between. The CDR3 nucleotides read TGCGCCAGCAGGGTCGAGTACCGAGGGGGAAAACTGTTTTTT. This sequence encodes CASRVEYRGGKLFF.

This clonotype was recorded many times. The chain uses TRBV7-6 and TRBJ2-5; 7 bases fit TRBD1. The CDR3 has 14 amino acids. Germline V gives CDR1 SGHVS, CDR2 FNYEAQ. Trimming cost V 5 bases and J 2 bases; bases outside gene matches: 5. CDR3 in amino acids: CASSPTGEQETQYF. Here the CDR3 DNA reads TGTGCCAGCAGCCCCACAGGGGAACAAGAGACCCAGTACTTC.

CDR3 loop: CASSRGHRGAGETQYF. In DNA, the CDR3 is TGTGCCAGCAGCCGAGGCCACCGAGGGGCAGGGGAGACCCAGTACTTC. The chain combines TRBV4-2 with TRBJ2-5; D may match TRBD1 or TRBD2 (5 bases each). The ends were cut back, 4 bases at V and 5 bases at J, with 20 bases in the middle. Germline CDR1 is LGHNA and CDR2 is YNFKEQ. The CDR3 contains 16 residues.

The sample holds many counts of this clonotype. V gene TRBV12-3 or TRBV12-4 combines with J gene TRBJ2-1; the D gene could be TRBD1 or TRBD2 (5 bases each). The CDR3 has 17 residues. V shed 3 bases and J shed 0 bases, with 15 bases lying between them. This CDR3 is CASSFTQLDSSYNEQFF. CDR3 nucleotide sequence: TGTGCCAGCAGTTTTACCCAACTAGACAGCTCCTACAATGAGCAGTTCTTC.

This clonotype has ten or more counts. This chain connects TRBV3-1 to TRBJ2-5; D is perhaps TRBD2 (6 bases). CDR1 and CDR2 from the germline V gene are LGHDT and YNNKEL (reference sequence). This CDR3 has 15 amino acids. Trimming removed 4 bases from V and 5 bases from J, with 17 bases in between. Written as DNA, the CDR3 is TGTGCCAGCAGCCCATTGCCGGGTGGGGGGGAGACCCAGTACTTC. Translation gives CASSPLPGGGETQYF.

The CDR3 here is CASSWGLAGANEQFF. In DNA form, the CDR3 reads TGCGCCAGCAGCTGGGGACTAGCGGGAGCCAATGAGCAGTTCTTC. The chain recombines TRBV5-1 with TRBJ2-1; 14 bases match TRBD2. The CDR3 sequence is 15 residues long. V was clipped by 3 bases and J by 6 bases; unmatched bases: 2. CDR1 and CDR2 from the germline V gene are SGHRS and YFSETQ.

This clonotype was recorded a few times. This chain connects TRBV6-5 to TRBJ2-2; 16 positions match TRBD2. The CDR3 is made up of 17 amino acids. Germline lookup yields CDR1 MNHEY and CDR2 SVGAGI. Unmatched junction bases numbered 2, after V lost 2 bases and J lost 5 bases. CDR3 DNA sequence: TGTGCCAGCAGTTACGGGACTAGCGGGAGGGTTACCGGGGAGCTGTTTTTT. It is translated as CASSYGTSGRVTGELFF.

There are a few counts of this clonotype. The chain uses TRBV19 and TRBJ1-5; possibly TRBD1 for D (5 bases). The ends were cut back, 4 bases at V and 0 bases at J, with 22 bases in the middle. Per the germline V gene, CDR1 is LNHDA and CDR2 is SQIVND (reference sequence). The CDR3 is 19 amino acids. CDR3 DNA: TGTGCCAGTAGTACTTTCGGGGAGGGGTCGGGGTATAGCAATCAGCCCCAGCATTTT. Translated: CASSTFGEGSGYSNQPQHF.

Only a few counts were recorded for this clonotype. The chain couples TRBV30 to TRBJ2-2, with 8 bases identical to TRBD1. Trimming took 0 bases from V and 5 from J; bases not matched to a gene: 5. CDR1 and CDR2 from the germline V gene are GTSNPN and SVGIG (reference sequence). This CDR3 is 15 amino acids long. The DNA of the CDR3 is TGTGCCTGGAGTGTACTGGACAGGGAAACCGGGGAGCTGTTTTTT. It codes for CAWSVLDRETGELFF.

Ten or more counts support this clonotype. The rearrangement joins TRBV25-1 to TRBJ2-5; 7 nucleotides match TRBD1. Germline V gene sequence: CDR1 MGHDK, CDR2 SYGVNS. The CDR3 covers 14 residues. The junction had 4 bases not matched to a gene; V was cut back by 4 bases and J by 2 bases. The CDR3 DNA reads as TGTGCCAGCAGTGGGACAGGAGCACAAGAGACCCAGTACTTC. Protein sequence: CASSGTGAQETQYF.

This clonotype occurred many times. The chain is built from TRBV5-1 and TRBJ2-5, with D perhaps matching TRBD1 (6 bases). The ends were cut back, 4 bases at V and 1 base at J, with 14 bases in the middle. The CDR3 totals 15 residues. The germline V gene encodes CDR1 SGHRS and CDR2 YFSETQ. CDR3 amino acids: CASSPRQETQETQYF. The DNA for the CDR3 is TGCGCCAGCAGCCCCAGACAGGAGACCCAAGAGACCCAGTACTTC.

This clonotype was detected only a few times. The chain links TRBV25-1 to TRBJ2-5; D might be TRBD1 or TRBD2, each matching 5 bases. The ends were cut back, 1 base at V and 0 bases at J, with 15 bases in the middle. This CDR3 spans 17 amino acids. Germline CDR1 reads MGHDK; CDR2 reads SYGVNS. CDR3 DNA sequence: TGTGCCAGCAGTGAATGGCGGGCAGGGTCCGACCAAGAGACCCAGTACTTC. Its protein is CASSEWRAGSDQETQYF.

The chain combines TRBV25-1 with TRBJ2-3; 11 positions agree with TRBD1. The CDR3 is 15 amino acids. Germline V gene data show CDR1 as MGHDK and CDR2 as SYGVNS. The V and J ends lost 5 bases and 3 bases, in that order; junction bases with no gene match: 4. Here the CDR3 reads CASSPDRGRTDTQYF. In nucleotides, the CDR3 is TGTGCCAGCAGTCCGGACAGGGGGCGTACAGATACGCAGTATTTT.

The rearrangement joins TRBV4-1 to TRBJ1-4; D not certain. The CDR3 length is 13 residues. Germline values: CDR1 MGHRA, CDR2 YSYEKL. Trimming took 2 bases from V and 12 from J, leaving 13 bases between them. The CDR3 spells CASSQNLWRELFF. The CDR3 region has the DNA TGCGCCAGCAGCCAAAATTTATGGAGGGAACTGTTTTTT.

This clonotype was detected a few times. This chain connects TRBV6-5 to TRBJ2-5; D ambiguous. The CDR3 is 11 amino acids. Germline V gene data show CDR1 as MNHEY and CDR2 as SVGAGI. The germline V and J ends were trimmed by 5 bases and 10 bases, with 11 bases remaining between them. This chain's CDR3 is CASSTPWGQYF. CDR3 in DNA: TGTGCCAGCAGTACACCTTGGGGCCAGTACTTC.

The chain is built from TRBV4-1 and TRBJ2-4; D gene unclear. In germline, CDR1 is MGHRA, CDR2 YSYEKL. Between the trimmed V and J ends, which lost 4 bases and 3 bases, there was a span of 13 bases. The CDR3 runs 15 residues. The CDR3 region is CASSPRRSGKNIQYF. In nucleotides, the CDR3 is TGCGCCAGCAGCCCCCGGAGATCCGGCAAAAACATTCAGTACTTC.

The table lists this clonotype with a few counts. The J gene is TRBJ2-2, the V gene TRBV6-5; TRBD2 might be the D (6 bases). Looked up from germline, CDR1 is MNHEY and CDR2 is SVGAGI. The V end lost 1 base, the J end lost 4 bases, and 16 bases lay between the germline ends. This CDR3 is built from 17 residues. The DNA of the CDR3 is TGTGCCAGCAGTTACTTCAATCGGGACTTAAGCACCGGGGAGCTGTTTTTT. Protein sequence: CASSYFNRDLSTGELFF.

A few counts support this clonotype. The J gene is TRBJ1-1, the V gene TRBV11-3, with D unresolved. Trimming shortened V by 5 bases and J by 3 bases, and 16 bases separated the two germline ends. From germline, CDR1 is SGHNT and CDR2 YENEEA. CDR3 size: 15 residues. CDR3 residues: CASSRNSLRDTEAFF. CDR3 sequence (DNA): TGTGCCAGCAGCCGGAACTCCCTACGGGACACTGAAGCTTTCTTT.

The table lists this clonotype with a few counts. The chain employs TRBV11-3 and TRBJ1-6; D uncertain. V was cut by 5 bases and J by 9 bases, with 8 bases left in between. Per germline, CDR1 SGHNT and CDR2 YENEEA. This CDR3 has 12 amino acids. CDR3 DNA: TGTGCCAGCAGCCTAAACCTTTCACCCCTCCACTTT. Amino acids: CASSLNLSPLHF.